This T cell receptor (beta chain) was captured in a study of T cell responses to AZD1222 COVID-19 vaccine. General study results and limits: Only a handful of AZD1222 recipients, roughly six in all, had baseline seropositivity. At 160-218 and 743-854, vaccine-associated CD4 TCRs were dominant, and they spanned spike. Per reports, nearly half of all spike-specific TCRs target regions that are unmutated in variants.

Sequencing used immunoSEQ multiplex PCR; TCRdb keeps in-frame clones, though not all of them. The data show about 120,000 clones, around 88% seen once. Points on this clone: Antigen: not known.

The V gene's germline CDR1 is SNHLY and CDR2 FYNNEI. Trimming stripped 2 bases from V and 2 bases from J, with 16 bases between. The CDR3 length is 16 residues. V gene TRBV2 combines with J gene TRBJ2-7; possible D gene TRBD2, 5 bases. The receptor was isolated from an adult who received the AZD1222 COVID-19 vaccine. The source material was peripheral blood, sampled 28 days after the second AZD1222 dose. In DNA, the CDR3 is TGTGCCAGCAGTGAAATTGCGGGCGCCATCGCCTACGAGCAGTACTTC. This encodes CASSEIAGAIAYEQYF.